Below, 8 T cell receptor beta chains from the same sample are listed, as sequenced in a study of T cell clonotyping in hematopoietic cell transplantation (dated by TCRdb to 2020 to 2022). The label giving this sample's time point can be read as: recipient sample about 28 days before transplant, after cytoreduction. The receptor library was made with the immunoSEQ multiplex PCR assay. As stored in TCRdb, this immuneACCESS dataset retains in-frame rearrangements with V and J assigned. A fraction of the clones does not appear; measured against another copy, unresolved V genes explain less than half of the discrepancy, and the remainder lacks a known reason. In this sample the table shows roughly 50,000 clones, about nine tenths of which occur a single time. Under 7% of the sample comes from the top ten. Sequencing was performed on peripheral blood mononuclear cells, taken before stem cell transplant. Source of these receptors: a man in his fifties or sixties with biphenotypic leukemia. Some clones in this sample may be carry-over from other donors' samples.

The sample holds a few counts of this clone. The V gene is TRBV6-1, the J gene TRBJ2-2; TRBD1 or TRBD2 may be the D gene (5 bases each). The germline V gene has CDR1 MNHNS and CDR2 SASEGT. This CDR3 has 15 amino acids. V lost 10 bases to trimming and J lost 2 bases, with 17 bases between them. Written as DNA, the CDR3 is TGTGCCATCCTAAACGGGGCCCTAAACACCGGGGAGCTGTTTTTT. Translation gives CAILNGALNTGELFF.

The CDR3 DNA follows: TGTGCCAGCAGCCCTTCACCTGGCGACGAGCAGTACTTC. Its protein product is CASSPSPGDEQYF. This rearrangement joins TRBV7-2 to TRBJ2-7, with unresolved D. Germline values: CDR1 SGHTA, CDR2 FQGNSA. V lost 5 bases and J 5 bases, leaving 13 bases between the germline ends. The CDR3 totals 13 residues.

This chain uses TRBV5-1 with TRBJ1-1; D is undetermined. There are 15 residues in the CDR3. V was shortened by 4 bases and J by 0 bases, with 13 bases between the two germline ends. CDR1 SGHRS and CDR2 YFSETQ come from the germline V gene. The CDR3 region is CASSLFDNMNTEAFF. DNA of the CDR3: TGCGCCAGCAGCCTCTTCGACAATATGAACACTGAAGCTTTCTTT.

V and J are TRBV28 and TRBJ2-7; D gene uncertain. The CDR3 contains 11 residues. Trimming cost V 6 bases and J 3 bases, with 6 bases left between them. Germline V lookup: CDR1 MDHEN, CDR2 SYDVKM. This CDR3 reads CASRVNYEQYF. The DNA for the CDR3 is TGTGCCAGCAGAGTAAACTACGAGCAGTACTTC. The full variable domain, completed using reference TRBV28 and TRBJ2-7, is DVKVTQSSRYLVKRTGEKVFLECVQDMDHENMFWYRQDPGLGLRLIYFSYDVKMKEKGDIPEGYSVSREKKERFSLILESASTNQTSMYLCASRVNYEQYFGPGTRLTVT.

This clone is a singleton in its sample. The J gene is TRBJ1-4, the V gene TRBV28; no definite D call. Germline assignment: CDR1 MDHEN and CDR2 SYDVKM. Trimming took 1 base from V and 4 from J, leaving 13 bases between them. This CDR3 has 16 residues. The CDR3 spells CASSLFSRGRNEKLFF. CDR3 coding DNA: TGTGCCAGCAGTTTATTTAGTCGAGGCCGTAATGAAAAACTGTTTTTT.

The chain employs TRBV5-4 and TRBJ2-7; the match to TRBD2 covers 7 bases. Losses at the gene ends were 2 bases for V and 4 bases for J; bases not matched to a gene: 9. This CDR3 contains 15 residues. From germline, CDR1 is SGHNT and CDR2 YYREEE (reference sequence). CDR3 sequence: CASSLLSGGRYEQYF. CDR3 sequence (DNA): TGTGCCAGCAGCTTACTCTCTGGCGGGAGATACGAGCAGTACTTC.

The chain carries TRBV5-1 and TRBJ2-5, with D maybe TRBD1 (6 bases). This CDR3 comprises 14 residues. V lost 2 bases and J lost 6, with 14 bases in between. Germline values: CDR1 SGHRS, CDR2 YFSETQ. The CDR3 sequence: CASSLSGDLQTQYF. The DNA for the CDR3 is TGCGCCAGCAGCTTATCAGGGGACCTCCAGACCCAGTACTTC.

CDR3 DNA: TGTGCCAGCAGAAACAGGATATACGAGCAGTACTTC. This sequence encodes CASRNRIYEQYF. The chain links TRBV6-5 to TRBJ2-7, with D possibly TRBD1 on 5 matching bases. The CDR3 is made up of 12 amino acids. Germline CDR1 is MNHEY and CDR2 is SVGAGI. The ends were cut back, 6 bases at V and 4 bases at J, with 10 bases in the middle.